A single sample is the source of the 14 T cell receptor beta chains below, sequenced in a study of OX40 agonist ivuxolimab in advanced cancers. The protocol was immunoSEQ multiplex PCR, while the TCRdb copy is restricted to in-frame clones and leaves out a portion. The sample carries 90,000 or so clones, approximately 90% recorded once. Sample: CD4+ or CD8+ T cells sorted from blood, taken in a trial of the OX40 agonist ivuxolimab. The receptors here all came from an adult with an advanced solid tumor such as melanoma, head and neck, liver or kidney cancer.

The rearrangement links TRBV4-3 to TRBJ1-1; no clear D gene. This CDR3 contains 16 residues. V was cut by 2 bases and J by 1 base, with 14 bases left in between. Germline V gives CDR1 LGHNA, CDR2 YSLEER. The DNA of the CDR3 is TGCGCCAGCAGCCAAAGTCCCGGACGGACGAACACTGAAGCTTTCTTT. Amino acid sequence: CASSQSPGRTNTEAFF.

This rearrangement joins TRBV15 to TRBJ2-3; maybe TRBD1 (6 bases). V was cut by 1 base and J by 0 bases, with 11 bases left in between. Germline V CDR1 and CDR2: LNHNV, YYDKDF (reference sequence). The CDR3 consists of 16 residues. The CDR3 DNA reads TGTGCCACCAGCAGAGTCCAGGGGTTAAGCACAGATACGCAGTATTTT. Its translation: CATSRVQGLSTDTQYF.

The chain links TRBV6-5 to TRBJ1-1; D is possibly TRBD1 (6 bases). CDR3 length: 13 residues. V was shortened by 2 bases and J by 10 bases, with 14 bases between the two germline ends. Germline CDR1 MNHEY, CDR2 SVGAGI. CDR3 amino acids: CASSYTGRMGAFF. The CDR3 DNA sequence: TGTGCCAGCAGTTACACAGGGAGGATGGGAGCTTTCTTT.

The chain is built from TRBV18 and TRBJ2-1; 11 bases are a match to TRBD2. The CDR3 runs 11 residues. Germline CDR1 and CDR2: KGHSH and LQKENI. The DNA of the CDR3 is TGTTCTAGCGGGGGGTACAATGAGCAGTTCTTC. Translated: CSSGGYNEQFF.

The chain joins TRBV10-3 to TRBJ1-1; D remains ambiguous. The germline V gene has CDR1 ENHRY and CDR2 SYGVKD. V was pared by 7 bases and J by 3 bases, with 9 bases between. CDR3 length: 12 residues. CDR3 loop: CAIKGWDTEAFF. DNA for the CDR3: TGTGCCATCAAAGGCTGGGACACTGAAGCTTTCTTT.

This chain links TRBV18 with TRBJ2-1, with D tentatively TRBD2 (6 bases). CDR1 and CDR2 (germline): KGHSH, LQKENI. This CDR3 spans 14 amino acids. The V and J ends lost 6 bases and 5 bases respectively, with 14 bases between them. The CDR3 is CASSRFPGDNEQFF. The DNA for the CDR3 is TGTGCCAGCTCGCGCTTTCCGGGAGACAATGAGCAGTTCTTC. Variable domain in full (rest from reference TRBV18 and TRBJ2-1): NAGVMQNPRHLVRRRGQEARLRCSPMKGHSHVYWYRQLPEEGLKFMVYLQKENIIDESGMPKERFSAEFPKEGPSILRIQQVVRGDSAAYFCASSRFPGDNEQFFGPGTRLTVL.

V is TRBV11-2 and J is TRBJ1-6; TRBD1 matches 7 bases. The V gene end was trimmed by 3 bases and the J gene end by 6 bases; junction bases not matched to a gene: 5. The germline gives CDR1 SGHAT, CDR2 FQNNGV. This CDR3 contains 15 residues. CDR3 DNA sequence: TGTGCCAGCAGCTTCAGACAGGGTGTTAATTCACCCCTCCACTTT. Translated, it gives CASSFRQGVNSPLHF.

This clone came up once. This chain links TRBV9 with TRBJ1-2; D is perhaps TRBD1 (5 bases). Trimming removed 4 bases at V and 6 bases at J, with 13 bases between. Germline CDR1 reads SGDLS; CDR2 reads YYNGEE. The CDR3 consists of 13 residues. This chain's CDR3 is CASSPRGSDGYTF. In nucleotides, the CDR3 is TGTGCCAGCAGCCCAAGGGGTTCCGATGGCTACACCTTC.

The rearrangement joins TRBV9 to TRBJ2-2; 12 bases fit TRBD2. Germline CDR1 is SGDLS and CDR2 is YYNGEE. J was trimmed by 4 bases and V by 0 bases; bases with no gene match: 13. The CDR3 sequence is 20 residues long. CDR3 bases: TGTGCCAGCAGCGTAGTGGCAGGAGGTCTAGCGGGAGGGTTCACCGGGGAGCTGTTTTTT. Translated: CASSVVAGGLAGGFTGELFF. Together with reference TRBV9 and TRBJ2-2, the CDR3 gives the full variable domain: DSGVTQTPKHLITATGQRVTLRCSPRSGDLSVYWYQQSLDQGLQFLIQYYNGEERAKGNILERFSAQQFPDLHSELNLSSLELGDSALYFCASSVVAGGLAGGFTGELFFGEGSRLTVL.

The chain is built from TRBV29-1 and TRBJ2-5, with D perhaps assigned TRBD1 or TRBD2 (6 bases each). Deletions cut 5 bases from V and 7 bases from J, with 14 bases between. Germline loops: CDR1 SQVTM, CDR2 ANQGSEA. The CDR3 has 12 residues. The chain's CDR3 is CSVNSGGGTQYF. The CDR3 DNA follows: TGCAGCGTTAATAGCGGAGGGGGGACCCAGTACTTC.

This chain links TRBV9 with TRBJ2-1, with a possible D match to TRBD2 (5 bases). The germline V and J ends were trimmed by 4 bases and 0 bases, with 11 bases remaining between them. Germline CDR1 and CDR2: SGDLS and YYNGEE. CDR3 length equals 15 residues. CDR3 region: CASSISASSYNEQFF. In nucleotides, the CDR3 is TGTGCCAGCAGCATTAGCGCCAGCTCCTACAATGAGCAGTTCTTC.

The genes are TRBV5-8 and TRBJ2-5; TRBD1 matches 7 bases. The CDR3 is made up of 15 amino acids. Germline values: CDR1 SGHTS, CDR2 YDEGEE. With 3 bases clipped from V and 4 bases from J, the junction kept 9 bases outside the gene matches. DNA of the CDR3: TGTGCCAGCAGCTCCAGACAGGGTGTAGGAGAGACCCAGTACTTC. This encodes CASSSRQGVGETQYF.

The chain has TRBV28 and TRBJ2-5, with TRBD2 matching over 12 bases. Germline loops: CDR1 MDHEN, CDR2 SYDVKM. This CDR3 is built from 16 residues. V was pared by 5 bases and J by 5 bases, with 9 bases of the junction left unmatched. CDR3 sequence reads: CASSPPLAGGRETQYF. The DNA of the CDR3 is TGTGCCAGCAGTCCTCCCCTAGCGGGAGGGCGGGAGACCCAGTACTTC.

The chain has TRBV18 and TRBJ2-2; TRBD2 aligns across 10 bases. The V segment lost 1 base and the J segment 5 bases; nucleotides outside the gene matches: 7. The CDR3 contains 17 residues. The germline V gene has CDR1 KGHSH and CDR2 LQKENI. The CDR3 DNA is TGTGCCAGCTCACCACTCCTAGCGGGAGTTCAGACCGGGGAGCTGTTTTTT. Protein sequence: CASSPLLAGVQTGELFF.